This TCR beta chain is from a study of OX40 agonist ivuxolimab in advanced cancers. With V trimmed by 4 bases and J by 1 base, 4 bases remained unmatched. CDR1 SGHRS and CDR2 YFSETQ come from the germline V gene. The CDR3 loop spans 15 amino acids. Sequenced by immunoSEQ multiplex PCR; TCRdb stores in-frame clones only, minus some. The repertoire includes about 82,000 clones, roughly 90% of them detected once, and 0.65% sits in the top ten. The origin of this receptor is an adult with an advanced solid tumor such as melanoma, head and neck, liver or kidney cancer. Sequencing used CD4+ or CD8+ T cells sorted from blood, obtained in a trial of the OX40 agonist ivuxolimab. This sequence joins TRBV5-1 and TRBJ2-7; the match to TRBD2 covers 11 bases. Here the CDR3 DNA reads TGCGCCAGCAGCATAGGGACTAGCGGATCCTACGAGCAGTACTTC. It encodes CASSIGTSGSYEQYF.